This section outlines one T cell receptor (beta chain) sequence together with its context. The data stem from a study of blood T cell repertoires in COVID-19. Study context: Sites across the United States, Italy and Spain contributed samples from acute and convalescent COVID-19. PBMCs, B-cell-depleted T cells, or T cells were the source of the cDNA or gDNA that made up the material.

Generated by immunoSEQ multiplex PCR, the TCRdb table keeps only in-frame clones and is missing some. The data hold over 15,000 clones, with approximately 90% observed a single time. The J segment lost 7 bases and the V segment lost 3 bases, leaving 2 bases of the junction unmatched. CDR3 length: 13 residues. Germline V gene sequence: CDR1 MNHEY, CDR2 SMNVEV (reference sequence). J is TRBJ1-5 and V is TRBV27, with TRBD1 matching 8 bases. This receptor was identified in a human donor with active COVID-19. The donor label of this sample is uncertain. Sequencing used peripheral blood. The CDR3 DNA follows: TGTGCCAGCAGTTTTACAGGGGGACAGCCCCAGCATTTT. It specifies CASSFTGGQPQHF.